The 20 T cell receptor beta chains below come from one sample, sequenced in a study of blood T cell repertoires in COVID-19. Assay used: immunoSEQ multiplex PCR; TCRdb lists only in-frame clones, some missing. The data hold some 260,000 clones, with about nine tenths observed a single time. The sample comprised peripheral blood. These receptor sequences come from a woman under 40 with COVID-19, enrolled during active disease.

The genes are TRBV7-2 and TRBJ2-2; TRBD2 might be the D (5 bases). Trimming took off 1 base at V and 2 bases at J, with 17 bases between the two ends. The CDR3 is made up of 18 amino acids. Per germline, CDR1 SGHTA and CDR2 FQGNSA. CDR3 nucleotides: TGTGCCAGCAGCTTAGGTGCTCTAGCCTCAGTCAACACCGGGGAGCTGTTTTTT. It encodes CASSLGALASVNTGELFF.

J is TRBJ1-4 and V is TRBV19; the D gene is possibly TRBD1 (6 bases). V dropped 8 bases and J dropped 2 bases, with 12 bases sitting between them. Per germline, CDR1 LNHDA and CDR2 SQIVND (reference sequence). The CDR3 consists of 14 residues. CDR3 DNA: TGTGCCAGTCAAACGGACAGTACTAATGAAAAACTGTTTTTT. This codes for CASQTDSTNEKLFF.

The V gene is TRBV5-5, the J gene TRBJ2-6; 10 bases map to TRBD1. Germline CDR1 reads SGHKS; CDR2 reads YYEKEE (reference sequence). This CDR3 has 19 residues. The V gene end was trimmed by 1 base and the J gene end by 0 bases; junction bases not matched to a gene: 7. Here the CDR3 DNA reads TGTGCCAGCAGCTTGCGGGACAGGGGAAGGCGCTCTGGGGCCAACGTCCTGACTTTC. This translates into CASSLRDRGRRSGANVLTF. The variable domain in full, completed from reference TRBV5-5 and TRBJ2-6, reads DAGVTQSPTHLIKTRGQQVTLRCSPISGHKSVSWYQQVLGQGPQFIFQYYEKEERGRGNFPDRFSARQFPNYSSELNVNALLLGDSALYLCASSLRDRGRRSGANVLTFGAGSRLTVL.

The chain is built from TRBV2 and TRBJ1-3, with a tentative D call TRBD1 (5 bases). CDR1 is SNHLY and CDR2 is FYNNEI in the germline V gene. V shed 7 bases and J shed 8 bases, with 15 bases lying between them. CDR3 length: 13 residues. Here the CDR3 reads CASTSGGEDTIYF. The CDR3 nucleotides are TGTGCCAGCACTTCGGGAGGGGAGGACACCATATATTTT. The whole variable domain, filled in from reference TRBV2 and TRBJ1-3, reads EPEVTQTPSHQVTQMGQEVILRCVPISNHLYFYWYRQILGQKVEFLVSFYNNEISEKSEIFDDQFSVERPDGSNFTLKIRSTKLEDSAMYFCASTSGGEDTIYFGEGSWLTVV.

This clone showed up just a few times. The V and J genes are TRBV29-1 and TRBJ1-3; weak D call: TRBD1 (6 bases). Germline CDR1 reads SQVTM; CDR2 reads ANQGSEA. The germline V and J ends were trimmed by 3 bases and 5 bases, with 8 bases remaining between them. The CDR3 loop spans 12 amino acids. The CDR3 nucleotides are TGCAGCGTTGACCGGGACAGAAACACCATATATTTT. This encodes CSVDRDRNTIYF.

The chain links TRBV7-2 to TRBJ2-5; 8 positions match TRBD2. The CDR3 covers 16 residues. V lost 4 bases, J lost 7 bases, and 14 bases stayed unmatched. Per the germline V gene, CDR1 is SGHTA and CDR2 is FQGNSA. CDR3 region: CASSYKGGTSAGTQYF. In DNA, the CDR3 is TGTGCCAGCAGCTACAAAGGTGGGACTAGTGCGGGGACCCAGTACTTC.

The chain carries TRBV12-3 or TRBV12-4 and TRBJ1-1; D gene ambiguous. The length of the CDR3 is 13 residues. V lost 5 bases, J lost 5 bases, and 12 bases lay in between. The DNA for the CDR3 is TGTGCCAGCAGTCCCGGCCCGGGGACTGAAGCTTTCTTT. Protein sequence: CASSPGPGTEAFF.

This clone was counted only a few times. This chain links TRBV6-5 with TRBJ1-1; TRBD1 matches at 7 bases. Germline CDR1 reads MNHEY; CDR2 reads SVGAGI. The CDR3 runs to 15 residues. V dropped 0 bases and J dropped 7; count of bases not matched to a gene: 8. DNA of the CDR3: TGTGCCAGCAGTTACTCGCAGGGGGGACTGTTTGAAGCTTTCTTT. Translation gives CASSYSQGGLFEAFF.

The V and J genes are TRBV28 and TRBJ1-3; D is possibly TRBD1 (6 bases). The CDR3 loop spans 16 amino acids. The V gene lost 2 bases and the J gene lost 2 bases, with 13 bases spanning the gap. The germline gives CDR1 MDHEN, CDR2 SYDVKM. The CDR3, as DNA: TGTGCCAGCAGTTTAAGTGTGGGGGCGGCTGGAAACACCATATATTTT. This codes for CASSLSVGAAGNTIYF.

The CDR3: CASSLVEQPNYGYTF. The CDR3 DNA follows: TGCGCCAGCAGCTTGGTAGAACAGCCTAACTATGGCTACACCTTC. The chain joins TRBV5-1 to TRBJ1-2; D remains unclear. The V and J ends lost 0 bases and 0 bases respectively, with 9 bases between them. CDR3 length: 15 amino acids. Germline CDR1 and CDR2: SGHRS and YFSETQ.

The J gene is TRBJ2-3, the V gene TRBV7-2; 9 bases are a match to TRBD1. CDR3 length: 13 amino acids. V lost 1 base to trimming and J lost 11 bases; unmatched junction nucleotides: 4. The germline V gene has CDR1 SGHTA and CDR2 FQGNSA. The CDR3 spells CASSLGRDREQYF. Here the CDR3 DNA reads TGTGCCAGCAGCTTAGGCCGGGACAGGGAGCAGTATTTT.

J is TRBJ1-1 and V is TRBV6-4; 8 bases match TRBD1. Germline values: CDR1 MRHNA, CDR2 SNTAGT. Germline trimming cut 6 bases from V and 1 base from J; bases unmatched to any gene: 10. The CDR3 spans 16 residues. The CDR3 region is CASRPQGQGANTEAFF. The CDR3 DNA reads TGTGCCAGCAGGCCACAGGGTCAGGGGGCGAACACTGAAGCTTTCTTT.

This chain connects TRBV28 to TRBJ2-7, with 11 bases fitting TRBD2. Looked up from germline, CDR1 is MDHEN and CDR2 is SYDVKM. This CDR3 region has 14 residues. Germline trimming cut 4 bases from V and 3 bases from J; bases unmatched to any gene: 2. The CDR3 DNA is TGTGCCAGCAGTTCTCTAGCGGGGGGCTACGAGCAGTACGTC. Translating it yields CASSSLAGGYEQYV.

The chain has TRBV7-2 and TRBJ2-5; weak D call: TRBD2 (5 bases). Per the germline V gene, CDR1 is SGHTA and CDR2 is FQGNSA. The CDR3 contains 13 residues. The V end lost 5 bases, the J end lost 2 bases, and 9 bases lay between the germline ends. The DNA of the CDR3 is TGTGCCAGCAGCCGAGGGCGTCAAGAGACCCAGTACTTC. Protein product: CASSRGRQETQYF.

This chain joins TRBV29-1 and TRBJ1-2; 8 nucleotides agree with TRBD1. Unmatched junction bases numbered 8, after V lost 7 bases and J lost 4 bases. In germline, CDR1 is SQVTM, CDR2 ANQGSEA. CDR3 size: 13 residues. The CDR3 here is CSAGQGSRYGYTF. In nucleotides, the CDR3 is TGCAGCGCCGGACAGGGCTCCCGCTATGGCTACACCTTC.

The chain has TRBV6-2 or TRBV6-3 and TRBJ2-5; 8 bases fit TRBD2. From germline, CDR1 is MNHEY and CDR2 SVGEGT. Losses at the gene ends were 6 bases for V and 4 bases for J; bases not matched to a gene: 7. The CDR3 has 14 amino acids. The CDR3 sequence is CASSPPGGVETQYF. The CDR3 coding sequence is TGTGCCAGCAGCCCCCCGGGGGGGGTAGAGACCCAGTACTTC.

CDR3 in amino acids: CASSQEAGAGQREYYEQYV. The DNA of the CDR3 is TGTGCCAGCAGCCAAGAGGCCGGCGCCGGACAGCGCGAATATTACGAGCAGTACGTC. The V call is TRBV3-1 (or the pseudogene TRBV3-2), the J call TRBJ2-7; TRBD1 might be the D (6 bases). From germline, CDR1 is LGHDT and CDR2 YNNKEL (reference sequence). The CDR3 is 19 residues long. Between the trimmed V and J ends, which lost 0 bases and 4 bases, there was a span of 25 bases.

The rearrangement links TRBV19 to TRBJ1-6; perhaps TRBD1 as D (6 bases). CDR3 length: 17 amino acids. Deletions cut 4 bases from V and 4 bases from J, with 17 bases between. Germline V CDR1 and CDR2: LNHDA, SQIVND (reference sequence). The CDR3 reads CASSTGQPGWYNSPLHF. The CDR3, as DNA: TGTGCCAGTAGTACCGGACAGCCCGGGTGGTATAATTCACCCCTCCACTTT. Full variable domain (remainder filled in from reference TRBV19 and TRBJ1-6): DGGITQSPKYLFRKEGQNVTLSCEQNLNHDAMYWYRQDPGQGLRLIYYSQIVNDFQKGDIAEGYSVSREKKESFPLTVTSAQKNPTAFYLCASSTGQPGWYNSPLHFGNGTRLTVT.

The rearrangement links TRBV7-9 to TRBJ2-7; TRBD2 might be the D (5 bases). The CDR3 has 13 amino acids. V dropped 11 bases and J dropped 6 bases, with 20 bases sitting between them. Germline loops: CDR1 SEHNR, CDR2 FQNEAQ (reference sequence). CDR3 coding DNA: TGTGCCTCGGGTGGAGGACCGTCAGGCGAGCAGTACTTC. Protein: CASGGGPSGEQYF.

The chain carries TRBV6-5 and TRBJ1-1; possible D gene TRBD1, 6 bases. V was shortened by 2 bases and J by 0 bases, with 7 bases between the two germline ends. CDR1 MNHEY and CDR2 SVGAGI come from the germline V gene. The length of the CDR3 is 14 residues. The CDR3 loop reads CASSYHRVNTEAFF. In DNA, the CDR3 is TGTGCCAGCAGTTACCACAGGGTGAACACTGAAGCTTTCTTT.